A selection of T cell receptor beta chains follows, all from one sample in a study of cytomegalovirus exposure and HLA in healthy donors. Measured with immunoSEQ multiplex PCR; TCRdb has only the in-frame clones, and not every one. Of under 95,000 clones in the sample, around four fifths were seen once. Sequenced sample: PBMCs. The receptors shown here come from a boy between 10 and 17 years old in good health and CMV-seronegative. Both conserved end residues are part of each CDR3. D genes are given only for firm matches.

d_gene | j_gene | v_gene | CDR3aa
NA | TRBJ1-2 | TRBV7-2 | CASSLRSSGQGIYGYTF
NA | TRBJ1-4 | TRBV10-3 | CAIKSGDNEKLFF
TRBD1 | TRBJ1-4 | TRBV29-1 | CSVDGTGDEKLFF
NA | TRBJ1-1 | TRBV5-1 | CASSSDSTEAFF
TRBD2 | TRBJ2-5 | TRBV6-6 | CASSFLSGSETQYF
TRBD1 | TRBJ1-1 | TRBV10-1 | CASSRDRRNTEAFF
NA | TRBJ2-7 | TRBV7-9 | CASSFVSYEQYF
TRBD1 | TRBJ1-2 | TRBV29-1 | CSVTGGKDYGYTF
NA | TRBJ2-7 | TRBV13 | CASSLEARGYEQYF
NA | TRBJ1-2 | TRBV2 | CASSEAGGRGYTF
NA | TRBJ2-7 | TRBV4-1 | CASSQDRTIYEQYF
TRBD2 | TRBJ2-1 | TRBV29-1 | CSVFTPGREALWEQFF
NA | TRBJ1-5 | TRBV5-1 | CASRDDSLSNQPQHF
NA | TRBJ2-1 | TRBV10-3 | CAISGAHEQFF
NA | TRBJ1-2 | TRBV10-1 | CASSKDINYGYTF
NA | TRBJ1-3 | TRBV6-5 | CASAEGVVGNTIYF
TRBD2 | TRBJ2-3 | TRBV4-2 | CASRQIWREGPDTQYF
TRBD1 | TRBJ1-5 | TRBV30 | CAWSHSGGLYNNQPQHF
NA | TRBJ1-2 | TRBV2 | CASRGRTSYGYTF
TRBD2 | TRBJ2-1 | TRBV11-3 | CASSSRGESEQFF
NA | TRBJ2-7 | TRBV2 | CASSDRYSYEQYF
NA | TRBJ1-1 | TRBV7-2 | CASSPRGWENTEAFF
NA | TRBJ1-2 | TRBV9 | CASSVEPRSNGYTF
NA | TRBJ1-3 | TRBV6-6 | CASSYGEGTIYF
TRBD2 | TRBJ2-3 | TRBV4-1 | CASSRGTSGRGRTDTQYF
NA | TRBJ2-5 | TRBV27 | CASGLVQETQYF
TRBD1 | TRBJ2-7 | TRBV7-9 | CASSQKGDRAYEQYF
TRBD2 | TRBJ2-1 | TRBV6-4 | CASRPAPGLAGGLNEQFF
NA | TRBJ1-1 | TRBV30 | CAWSGQGNTEAFF
NA | TRBJ2-2 | TRBV4-3 | CASSQQPGGPSSANTGELFF
NA | TRBJ1-2 | TRBV14 | CATYSLLSNGYTF
NA | TRBJ1-1 | TRBV4-3 | CASSQGGTNTEAFF
TRBD1 | TRBJ1-2 | TRBV27 | CASSFGTGYGYTF